This entry concerns a single T cell receptor beta chain. The antigen is not known. The CDR3 has 14 amino acids. Looked up from germline, CDR1 is ENHRY and CDR2 is SYGVKD. Trimming cost V 8 bases and J 1 base; bases outside gene matches: 6. This record comes from a study of graft-versus-host responses after intestinal transplantation. Study results and caveats: An association linked early post-transplant HvG declines with peak circulating GvH clone levels. GvH clones occurred in recipient marrow; some first appeared in ileum or blood.

The repertoire was sequenced with immunoSEQ multiplex PCR; TCRdb's copy has only in-frame clones and lacks some. This repertoire shows around 100,000 clones, more than 90% found once; its top ten account for about 0.25%. The chain is built from TRBV10-3 and TRBJ2-7; 9 nucleotides agree with TRBD2. The source of this sequence is a human donor who was the organ donor for an intestinal transplant. The starting material was unstimulated CD4+ T cells sorted from spleen or lymph node cells, obtained before transplant. CDR3 sequence: CAIRAAGGSYEQYF. DNA of the CDR3: TGTGCCATCCGGGCAGCGGGAGGTTCCTACGAGCAGTACTTC.